The 30 T cell receptor beta chains reported below all come from one sample, sequenced in a study of cytomegalovirus exposure and HLA in healthy donors. With 60 Vbeta and 13 Jbeta primers, the PCR was carried out. The method was immunoSEQ multiplex PCR; TCRdb's version includes in-frame clones alone and lacks a portion of them. Seen here are 150,000 to 200,000 clones, over 70% observed once, and the top ten hold roughly 6.4%. The sample was PBMCs. The receptor source for this set is a woman between 40 and 55 years old in good health and CMV-seropositive.

The CDR3 DNA sequence: TGTGCCAGCAGTTTACTGGGGACAGCCTTAAATCAGCCCCAGCATTTT. Translated, it gives CASSLLGTALNQPQHF. The J gene is TRBJ1-5, the V gene TRBV27, with TRBD1 identical over 7 bases. CDR3 size: 16 residues. Germline trimming cut 2 bases from V and 4 bases from J; bases unmatched to any gene: 8. Germline V gene data show CDR1 as MNHEY and CDR2 as SMNVEV (reference sequence).

The rearrangement links TRBV7-2 to TRBJ2-3, with 10 nucleotides matching TRBD2. CDR3 length equals 17 residues. Germline values: CDR1 SGHTA, CDR2 FQGNSA. V trimming: 4 bases; J trimming: 2 bases; junction bases outside the gene matches: 9. In nucleotides, the CDR3 is TGTGCCAGCAGCTCTACGACTAGCGGGTACATCACAGATACGCAGTATTTT. Translated, it gives CASSSTTSGYITDTQYF.

The chain uses TRBV5-4 and TRBJ2-3, with TRBD2 matching 16 bases. J was trimmed by 5 bases and V by 4 bases; bases with no gene match: 10. The germline V gene encodes CDR1 SGHNT and CDR2 YYREEE (reference sequence). The CDR3 sequence is 18 residues long. The CDR3 DNA follows: TGTGCCAGCAGCCCCGGGACTAGCGGGGGGGGCAGAAGAGATACGCAGTATTTT. The encoded protein is CASSPGTSGGGRRDTQYF.

The chain employs TRBV7-2 and TRBJ2-5; TRBD1 aligns across 7 bases. Germline CDR1 is SGHTA and CDR2 is FQGNSA. The V gene end was trimmed by 5 bases and the J gene end by 2 bases; junction bases not matched to a gene: 8. The CDR3 is 15 amino acids. The CDR3 DNA follows: TGTGCCAGCAGCCTACCGACAGGGAAACAAGAGACCCAGTACTTC. Translated, it gives CASSLPTGKQETQYF.

This clone was counted a few times. The chain recombines TRBV19 with TRBJ1-3; 7 positions agree with TRBD1. After removal of 7 bases from V and 2 bases from J, the junction contained 8 bases not matched to a gene. Per germline, CDR1 LNHDA and CDR2 SQIVND (reference sequence). The length of the CDR3 is 15 residues. The chain's CDR3 is CASKMARGPGNTIYF. CDR3 DNA: TGTGCCAGTAAGATGGCGAGGGGGCCTGGAAACACCATATATTTT.

This clone was detected only a few times. This chain connects TRBV5-4 to TRBJ2-3; D perhaps matches TRBD2 (6 bases). CDR3 size: 16 residues. V dropped 3 bases and J dropped 1 base, with 15 bases sitting between them. The V gene's germline CDR1 is SGHNT and CDR2 YYREEE (reference sequence). The CDR3 sequence: CASSSQGLWGTDTQYF. The CDR3 bases are TGTGCCAGCAGCTCCCAAGGACTATGGGGCACAGATACGCAGTATTTT. The full variable domain, in which reference TRBV5-4 and TRBJ2-3 provide the parts outside the CDR3, is ETGVTQSPTHLIKTRGQQVTLRCSSQSGHNTVSWYQQALGQGPQFIFQYYREEENGRGNFPPRFSGLQFPNYSSELNVNALELDDSALYLCASSSQGLWGTDTQYFGPGTRLTVL.

Turning to this clone: The junction differs from germline at one of its ends, possibly a read error. The chain links TRBV6-1 to TRBJ2-4, with 10 bases lining up with TRBD1. The CDR3 has 15 residues. Looked up from germline, CDR1 is MNHNS and CDR2 is SASEGT. Here the CDR3 reads CASSHRGQGKNSQYF. Written as DNA, the CDR3 is TGTGCCAGCAGTCATCGGGGACAGGGGAAAAACAGTCAGTACTTC.

The rearrangement links TRBV19 to TRBJ2-2; TRBD2 might be the D (5 bases). The CDR3 is 12 amino acids. Germline V gives CDR1 LNHDA, CDR2 SQIVND (reference sequence). The V end was cut by 8 bases, the J end by 8 bases, with 12 bases between. CDR3 bases: TGTGCCAGTTGGGGTACGGGAGGGGAGCTGTTTTTT. It specifies CASWGTGGELFF. Full variable domain (outside the CDR3, taken from reference TRBV19 and TRBJ2-2): DGGITQSPKYLFRKEGQNVTLSCEQNLNHDAMYWYRQDPGQGLRLIYYSQIVNDFQKGDIAEGYSVSREKKESFPLTVTSAQKNPTAFYLCASWGTGGELFFGEGSRLTVL.

V and J are TRBV28 and TRBJ1-1, with D perhaps TRBD1 (6 bases). This CDR3 is built from 10 residues. V gave up 5 bases and J gave up 8 bases, with 6 bases separating them. Per the germline V gene, CDR1 is MDHEN and CDR2 is SYDVKM. CDR3 in amino acids: CASSDREAFF. In nucleotides, the CDR3 is TGTGCCAGCAGTGACAGGGAAGCTTTCTTT.

The rearrangement uses TRBV7-6 and TRBJ2-7, with D possibly being TRBD2 (7 bases). V lost 5 bases and J 0 bases, leaving 20 bases between the germline ends. The CDR3 length is 17 residues. Germline loops: CDR1 SGHVS, CDR2 FNYEAQ. CDR3 coding DNA: TGTGCCAGCAGCCGGGGGGCGGGCAGTTCTAGCTCCTACGAGCAGTACTTC. As protein: CASSRGAGSSSSYEQYF.

Turning to this clone: The junction and the germline gene differ at one end; a read error may be behind it. V and J are TRBV5-1 and TRBJ2-6; D is perhaps TRBD1 (5 bases). Per the germline V gene, CDR1 is SGHRS and CDR2 is YFSETQ. The CDR3 is 15 residues long. The DNA for the CDR3 is TGCGCCAGCAGCTTGCCGGGCTCTGGGGCCAACGGCCTGACTTTC. Protein product: CASSLPGSGANGLTF.

The chain employs TRBV27 and TRBJ2-7; D is unresolved. This CDR3 comprises 13 residues. Germline-derived CDR1 and CDR2 are MNHEY and SMNVEV (reference sequence). The germline V and J ends were trimmed by 6 bases and 4 bases, with 13 bases remaining between them. The DNA of the CDR3 is TGTGCCAGCAGCAGAGGCAGACTTTACGAGCAGTACTTC. This encodes CASSRGRLYEQYF.

A few counts support this clone. The chain employs TRBV5-4 and TRBJ2-2, with D possibly being TRBD1 (5 bases). The V end was cut by 0 bases, the J end by 6 bases, with 15 bases between. The CDR3 totals 16 residues. Looked up from germline, CDR1 is SGHNT and CDR2 is YYREEE (reference sequence). CDR3 protein: CASSLEAGQGSGELFF. The CDR3 coding sequence is TGTGCCAGCAGCTTGGAGGCAGGGCAGGGTTCCGGGGAGCTGTTTTTT.

The rearrangement links TRBV5-4 to TRBJ2-2; 9 nucleotides line up with TRBD2. This CDR3 is 15 amino acids long. With 4 bases clipped from V and 4 bases from J, the junction kept 5 bases outside the gene matches. CDR1 SGHNT and CDR2 YYREEE come from the germline V gene (reference sequence). The CDR3 region has the DNA TGTGCCAGCAGCCCAGCGGGGGGCCGCACCGGGGAGCTGTTTTTT. Its translation is CASSPAGGRTGELFF.

The chain couples TRBV7-9 to TRBJ1-2; TRBD1 might be the D (5 bases). Germline CDR1 and CDR2: SEHNR and FQNEAQ (reference sequence). V was cut by 5 bases and J by 6 bases, with 13 bases left in between. The CDR3 extends over 13 amino acids. CDR3 in amino acids: CASSTRRADGYTF. Written as DNA, the CDR3 is TGTGCCAGCAGCACCCGCAGGGCGGATGGCTACACCTTC.

V is TRBV9 and J is TRBJ2-2; D is uncertain. Germline-derived CDR1 and CDR2 are SGDLS and YYNGEE. The CDR3 loop spans 14 amino acids. The V and J ends lost 0 bases and 1 base respectively, with 4 bases between them. In DNA, the CDR3 is TGTGCCAGCAGCGTAGCCAGGAACACCGGGGAGCTGTTTTTT. Translation gives CASSVARNTGELFF. Using reference TRBV9 and TRBJ2-2 for the parts outside the CDR3, the full variable domain is DSGVTQTPKHLITATGQRVTLRCSPRSGDLSVYWYQQSLDQGLQFLIQYYNGEERAKGNILERFSAQQFPDLHSELNLSSLELGDSALYFCASSVARNTGELFFGEGSRLTVL.

V and J are TRBV5-5 and TRBJ1-2; D not certain. Germline CDR1 is SGHKS and CDR2 is YYEKEE (reference sequence). V lost 4 bases and J lost 4, with 14 bases in between. The CDR3 sequence is 14 residues long. CDR3 nucleotides: TGTGCCAGCAGCCTGACCGGAGGAGGCTATGGCTACACCTTC. Its translation: CASSLTGGGYGYTF.

The rearrangement uses TRBV5-1 and TRBJ2-7; D possibly corresponds to TRBD2 (5 bases). Germline V lookup: CDR1 SGHRS, CDR2 YFSETQ. Trimming pared 4 bases from V and 4 bases from J, leaving 12 bases between. The CDR3 extends over 13 amino acids. CDR3 region: CASSTYTSYEQYF. The CDR3 coding sequence is TGCGCCAGCAGCACCTATACTAGTTACGAGCAGTACTTC.

The CDR3 region is CASSQARVSEQYF. The DNA for the CDR3 is TGCGCCAGCAGCCAAGCCAGGGTTAGCGAGCAGTACTTC. The chain has TRBV4-1 and TRBJ2-7, with D possibly TRBD1 on 5 matching bases. V was shortened by 1 base and J by 6 bases, with 10 bases between the two germline ends. CDR1 and CDR2 (germline): MGHRA, YSYEKL. The CDR3 is made up of 13 amino acids.

The genes are TRBV15 and TRBJ1-2, with D perhaps matching TRBD1 (6 bases). Trimming removed 3 bases from V and 0 bases from J, with 17 bases in between. Germline V gene sequence: CDR1 LNHNV, CDR2 YYDKDF (reference sequence). The CDR3 extends over 17 amino acids. The CDR3 DNA follows: TGTGCCACCAGCAGGGTTGTGGGGGCCGCAGCTAACTATGGCTACACCTTC. Residues: CATSRVVGAAANYGYTF.

The CDR3 sequence: CASSLGGSAPSGANVLTF. Written as DNA, the CDR3 is TGTGCCAGCAGCTTAGGTGGTAGCGCTCCCTCTGGGGCCAACGTCCTGACTTTC. V is TRBV7-2 and J is TRBJ2-6; tentative D call: TRBD2 (5 bases). The ends were cut back, 1 base at V and 0 bases at J, with 13 bases in the middle. The CDR3 length is 18 residues. Germline V gene data show CDR1 as SGHTA and CDR2 as FQGNSA.

Turning to this clone: The junction departs from the called germline gene at one end, perhaps through a read error. The chain combines TRBV7-9 with TRBJ1-4; D gene uncertain. The V gene's germline CDR1 is SEHNR and CDR2 FQNEAQ (reference sequence). The CDR3 has 16 amino acids. CDR3 residues: CSSSLSAVSTNEKLFF. In DNA form, the CDR3 reads TGTTCCAGCAGCTTATCTGCGGTTTCGACTAATGAAAAACTGTTTTTT. Using reference TRBV7-9 and TRBJ1-4 for the parts outside the CDR3, the full variable domain is DTGVSQNPRHKITKRGQNVTFRCDPISEHNRLYWYRQTLGQGPEFLTYFQNEAQLEKSRLLSDRFSAERPKGSFSTLEIQRTEQGDSAMYLCSSSLSAVSTNEKLFFGSGTQLSVL.

As to this clone: An end of the junction does not agree with germline; a read error may underlie this. The V call is TRBV29-1, the J call TRBJ2-3; tentatively, D is TRBD1 (5 bases). In germline, CDR1 is SQVTM, CDR2 ANQGSEA. The CDR3 runs to 10 residues. The CDR3 coding sequence is TGCAGCGTTGAACAAGGGGAAAGAGTTTTT. Translated: CSVEQGERVF.

The sample holds a few counts of this clone. The chain carries TRBV6-1 and TRBJ1-2; TRBD1 aligns across 9 bases. J was trimmed by 5 bases and V by 3 bases; bases with no gene match: 7. The CDR3 covers 15 residues. In germline, CDR1 is MNHNS, CDR2 SASEGT. CDR3 sequence: CASSDIGTGWYGYTF. The CDR3 nucleotides read TGTGCCAGCAGTGATATAGGGACAGGGTGGTATGGCTACACCTTC.

This clone was observed a few times. The chain couples TRBV6-5 to TRBJ1-5; D not certain. With 6 bases removed from V and 3 bases from J, the gap between germline ends came to 9 bases. Germline V gene lookup returns CDR1 MNHEY and CDR2 SVGAGI. The CDR3 extends over 13 amino acids. CDR3 amino acids: CASSLEVNQPQHF. For the CDR3, the DNA is TGTGCCAGCAGCTTGGAGGTCAATCAGCCCCAGCATTTT.

The V and J genes are TRBV2 and TRBJ1-1; no definite D call. This CDR3 is built from 11 residues. Germline assignment: CDR1 SNHLY and CDR2 FYNNEI. Trimming shortened V by 9 bases and J by 4 bases, and 9 bases separated the two germline ends. As DNA, the CDR3 is TGTGCCAGTTTCAGTTCCACTGAAGCTTTCTTT. Translation gives CASFSSTEAFF. Using reference TRBV2 and TRBJ1-1 for the parts outside the CDR3, the full variable domain is EPEVTQTPSHQVTQMGQEVILRCVPISNHLYFYWYRQILGQKVEFLVSFYNNEISEKSEIFDDQFSVERPDGSNFTLKIRSTKLEDSAMYFCASFSSTEAFFGQGTRLTVV.

This chain links TRBV7-9 with TRBJ2-7; TRBD1 agrees at 10 bases. Germline values: CDR1 SEHNR, CDR2 FQNEAQ (reference sequence). The length of the CDR3 is 14 residues. V gave up 1 base and J gave up 12 bases; unmatched junction bases: 9. The CDR3 region has the DNA TGTGCCAGCAGCTTAGTGGGGACAGGGGAACGGTGGTACTTC. It translates to CASSLVGTGERWYF.

This clone has just a few counts. The chain links TRBV30 to TRBJ2-5; D ambiguous. This CDR3 contains 13 residues. Germline-derived CDR1 and CDR2 are GTSNPN and SVGIG (reference sequence). V lost 2 bases, J lost 2 bases, and 9 bases lay in between. The CDR3, as DNA: TGTGCCTGGAGTCGACTCCTACAAGAGACCCAGTACTTC. Translation: CAWSRLLQETQYF.

The V and J genes are TRBV5-4 and TRBJ1-1; D gene unclear. The CDR3 runs to 16 residues. V lost 0 bases to trimming and J lost 5 bases, with 17 bases between them. Looked up from germline, CDR1 is SGHNT and CDR2 is YYREEE (reference sequence). CDR3 sequence (DNA): TGTGCCAGCAGCTTGGCGGGTGACCCTCGGAGTACTGAAGCTTTCTTT. It encodes CASSLAGDPRSTEAFF.

J is TRBJ1-3 and V is TRBV9, with 7 bases identical to TRBD1. The junction had 6 bases not matched to a gene; V was cut back by 0 bases and J by 3 bases. In germline, CDR1 is SGDLS, CDR2 YYNGEE. CDR3 length: 16 residues. In DNA, the CDR3 is TGTGCCAGCAGCGTAGGTGAGGGGGCGAGTGGAAACACCATATATTTT. Translating it yields CASSVGEGASGNTIYF.